Each of the 8 T cell receptor beta chains below was sequenced from the same sample in a study of cytomegalovirus exposure and HLA in healthy donors. The study ran its PCR with 60 Vbeta and 13 Jbeta primers. Sequencing used immunoSEQ multiplex PCR; TCRdb keeps in-frame clones, though not all of them. The profile shows 200,000 or so clones, 82% of them singletons. Material for sequencing was PBMCs. Receptors were obtained from a boy aged 2-9 years in good health and CMV-seronegative.

This chain uses TRBV18 with TRBJ1-2; D uncertain. The CDR3 extends over 12 amino acids. The V end lost 2 bases, the J end lost 6 bases, and 7 bases lay between the germline ends. Germline loops: CDR1 KGHSH, CDR2 LQKENI. CDR3 DNA: TGTGCCAGCTCACCAAGGAGCGATGGCTACACCTTC. Protein: CASSPRSDGYTF.

The V call is TRBV9, the J call TRBJ2-3; a weak D match, TRBD2 (5 bases). Looked up from germline, CDR1 is SGDLS and CDR2 is YYNGEE. V was pared by 0 bases and J by 2 bases, with 13 bases between. The CDR3 contains 16 residues. This CDR3 is CASSVVPSLNTDTQYF. The CDR3 coding sequence is TGTGCCAGCAGCGTAGTACCTAGCCTGAACACAGATACGCAGTATTTT.

This clone was seen more than once but under ten times. The gene calls are TRBV27 and TRBJ1-6, with D tentatively TRBD1 (6 bases). CDR3 size: 15 residues. Trimming took off 1 base at V and 7 bases at J, with 11 bases between the two ends. Germline CDR1 is MNHEY and CDR2 is SMNVEV (reference sequence). In DNA, the CDR3 is TGTGCCAGCAGTTTATGGGGGACACTCAATTCACCCCTCCACTTT. The encoded protein is CASSLWGTLNSPLHF.

V and J are TRBV18 and TRBJ2-1, with D possibly matching TRBD2 (7 bases). The germline V and J ends were trimmed by 6 bases and 2 bases, with 14 bases remaining between them. Germline CDR1 KGHSH, CDR2 LQKENI. The CDR3 loop spans 15 amino acids. CDR3: CASSQGGVPYNEQFF. CDR3 nucleotides: TGTGCCAGCTCGCAAGGGGGGGTCCCCTACAATGAGCAGTTCTTC.

V gene TRBV4-1 combines with J gene TRBJ2-5, with TRBD2 as a possible D gene (6 bases). V was cut by 3 bases and J by 3 bases, with 8 bases left in between. Looked up from germline, CDR1 is MGHRA and CDR2 is YSYEKL. The CDR3 runs to 13 residues. In DNA form, the CDR3 reads TGCGCCAGCAGCCAGACTAGGAAAGAGACCCAGTACTTC. This translates into CASSQTRKETQYF.

V is TRBV19 and J is TRBJ1-6; 7 positions agree with TRBD1. The CDR3 runs to 14 residues. Germline V gives CDR1 LNHDA, CDR2 SQIVND (reference sequence). V was pared by 3 bases and J by 7 bases, with 3 bases of the junction left unmatched. The DNA for the CDR3 is TGTGCCAGTAGTATTGACAGGGAGAATTCACCCCTCCACTTT. This gives the protein CASSIDRENSPLHF.

The chain has TRBV19 and TRBJ2-3; 8 bases are a match to TRBD2. Germline CDR1 LNHDA, CDR2 SQIVND (reference sequence). With V trimmed by 5 bases and J by 6 bases, 4 bases remained unmatched. This CDR3 has 13 residues. CDR3 nucleotides: TGTGCCAGTAGTCGGGGGGGGGTGGATACGCAGTATTTT. This translates into CASSRGGVDTQYF.

The V and J genes are TRBV5-6 and TRBJ2-7; D might be TRBD1 (6 bases). Between the trimmed V and J ends, which lost 2 bases and 4 bases, there was a span of 22 bases. Per the germline V gene, CDR1 is SGHDT and CDR2 is YYEEEE. There are 17 residues in the CDR3. CDR3 region: CASSFPPPGQQSYEQYF. CDR3 coding DNA: TGTGCCAGCAGCTTTCCCCCCCCCGGACAGCAGTCTTACGAGCAGTACTTC.